Presented here are 30 T cell receptor beta chains from one specimen sequenced in a study of early T cells in non-severe SARS-CoV-2 infection. TCRdb used MiXCR to reprocess the 5' RACE reads, holding one entry per CDR3 protein. Here the sample spans roughly 45,000 distinct CDR3 sequences, 9.5% to 13% being singletons. Input material: whole blood. The receptor source for this set is an adult who was a healthcare worker with PCR-confirmed SARS-CoV-2 infection or an uninfected control (not recorded which).

The chain recombines TRBV9 with TRBJ1-2; D is ambiguous. Germline CDR1 reads SGDLS; CDR2 reads YYNGEE. The CDR3 loop spans 10 amino acids. V lost 7 bases to trimming and J lost 5 bases, with 6 bases between them. CDR3 DNA: TGTGCCAGCGTGGGGTATGGCTACACCTTC. Translated, it gives CASVGYGYTF.

This clonotype was detected many times. The chain couples TRBV7-2 to TRBJ2-2, with TRBD2 matching 7 bases. The J segment lost 4 bases and the V segment lost 6 bases, leaving 8 bases of the junction unmatched. The CDR3 covers 15 residues. Per the germline V gene, CDR1 is SGHTA and CDR2 is FQGNSA. CDR3 in DNA: TGTGCCAGCAGTCGGGGCGGGAGAGGCACCGGGGAGCTGTTTTTT. Its protein product is CASSRGGRGTGELFF.

The chain combines TRBV28 with TRBJ2-1; 14 bases map to TRBD2. The CDR3 runs 17 residues. Trimming took 6 bases from V and 8 from J; bases not matched to a gene: 12. CDR1 and CDR2 from the germline V gene are MDHEN and SYDVKM. The CDR3 nucleotides read TGTGCCAGCAGACCAAGACCAGGGACTAGCGGGAGCTATGAGCAGTTCTTC. It yields the protein CASRPRPGTSGSYEQFF.

The CDR3: CASSLEAGGRWETQYF. CDR3 DNA sequence: TGCGCCAGCAGCTTGGAGGCAGGGGGTAGGTGGGAGACCCAGTACTTC. The gene calls are TRBV5-1 and TRBJ2-5; 7 nucleotides agree with TRBD1. V trimming: 0 bases; J trimming: 5 bases; junction bases outside the gene matches: 10. The CDR3 consists of 16 residues. CDR1 and CDR2 (germline): SGHRS, YFSETQ.

This clonotype has a count of ten or more. The rearrangement uses TRBV2 and TRBJ1-3; D not certain. The CDR3 spans 13 residues. Germline CDR1 and CDR2: SNHLY and FYNNEI. V gave up 7 bases and J gave up 3 bases, with 10 bases separating them. This CDR3 reads CASNEDLGNTIYF. The CDR3 bases are TGTGCCAGCAATGAGGACCTTGGAAACACCATATATTTT.

This clonotype was found a few times. This sequence joins TRBV28 and TRBJ2-4; D gene ambiguous. Germline assignment: CDR1 MDHEN and CDR2 SYDVKM. Deletions cut 4 bases from V and 5 bases from J, with 6 bases between. CDR3 length equals 12 residues. CDR3 in DNA: TGTGCCAGCAGTTGGGCGGAAAACATTCAGTACTTC. This gives the protein CASSWAENIQYF.

The chain carries TRBV28 and TRBJ2-7; TRBD1 aligns across 9 bases. CDR1 is MDHEN, CDR2 SYDVKM, per germline. The CDR3 spans 18 residues. The V segment lost 4 bases and the J segment 0 bases; nucleotides outside the gene matches: 13. CDR3 bases: TGTGCCAGCAGTTCCTCCGGTCCGGGACAGGGCCTCTCCTACGAGCAGTACTTC. It specifies CASSSSGPGQGLSYEQYF.

The V gene is TRBV5-5, the J gene TRBJ2-7; TRBD2 aligns across 14 bases. V was pared by 7 bases and J by 7 bases, with 10 bases of the junction left unmatched. The CDR3 is 15 amino acids. CDR1 is SGHKS, CDR2 YYEKEE, per germline (reference sequence). CDR3 region: CASYGLAGGREEQYF. In DNA form, the CDR3 reads TGTGCCAGCTACGGACTAGCGGGAGGACGAGAAGAGCAGTACTTC. The full variable domain, rest sourced from reference TRBV5-5 and TRBJ2-7, is DAGVTQSPTHLIKTRGQQVTLRCSPISGHKSVSWYQQVLGQGPQFIFQYYEKEERGRGNFPDRFSARQFPNYSSELNVNALLLGDSALYLCASYGLAGGREEQYFGPGTRLTVT.

The chain has TRBV3-1 and TRBJ2-7; D unclear. This CDR3 is built from 12 residues. The V gene's germline CDR1 is LGHDT and CDR2 YNNKEL (reference sequence). V dropped 0 bases and J dropped 3 bases, with 3 bases sitting between them. CDR3 loop: CASSQEVYEQYF. For the CDR3, the DNA is TGTGCCAGCAGCCAAGAGGTCTACGAGCAGTACTTC.

This clonotype was observed many times. This chain connects TRBV25-1 to TRBJ2-5; 7 bases match TRBD2. The CDR3 is 14 amino acids. J gave up 0 bases and V 5 bases, and 3 bases lay outside the gene matches. From germline, CDR1 is MGHDK and CDR2 SYGVNS. CDR3 DNA sequence: TGTGCCAGCAGTCTAGCGGCGTACCAAGAGACCCAGTACTTC. This translates into CASSLAAYQETQYF. The full variable domain, in which reference TRBV25-1 and TRBJ2-5 provide the parts outside the CDR3, is EADIYQTPRYLVIGTGKKITLECSQTMGHDKMYWYQQDPGMELHLIHYSYGVNSTEKGDLSSESTVSRIRTEHFPLTLESARPSHTSQYLCASSLAAYQETQYFGPGTRLLVL.

This clonotype appeared a few times. The CDR3, as DNA: TGTGCCAGCAGCTTGGTCCCCCAAGAGACCCAGTACTTC. Translation gives CASSLVPQETQYF. The chain recombines TRBV7-2 with TRBJ2-5; D ambiguous. The CDR3 covers 13 residues. Trimming removed 3 bases from V and 1 base from J, with 6 bases in between. Germline CDR1 reads SGHTA; CDR2 reads FQGNSA.

This sequence joins TRBV12-3 or TRBV12-4 and TRBJ1-5; 8 bases fit TRBD1. V lost 7 bases, J lost 4 bases, and 9 bases stayed unmatched. This CDR3 has 15 amino acids. The CDR3 DNA follows: TGTGCCAGCACCCTCGGACAGGGTCGAAATCAGCCCCAGCATTTT. The encoded protein is CASTLGQGRNQPQHF.

This clonotype appeared many times. V and J are TRBV29-1 and TRBJ2-1; TRBD2 is a possible D gene (5 bases). Germline V gene sequence: CDR1 SQVTM, CDR2 ANQGSEA. The germline V and J ends were trimmed by 4 bases and 3 bases, with 7 bases remaining between them. This CDR3 is built from 12 residues. In DNA form, the CDR3 reads TGCAGCGTTGTAGCGTACTACAATGAGCAGTTCTTC. This codes for CSVVAYYNEQFF.

There are many counts of this clonotype. The J gene is TRBJ1-1, the V gene TRBV3-1; D is unclear. Trimming pared 1 base from V and 0 bases from J, leaving 15 bases between. Germline V gives CDR1 LGHDT, CDR2 YNNKEL (reference sequence). This CDR3 spans 17 amino acids. The CDR3 reads CASSQAGVATVNTEAFF. For the CDR3, the DNA is TGTGCCAGCAGCCAAGCCGGCGTCGCGACCGTGAACACTGAAGCTTTCTTT.

This clonotype came up a few times. The CDR3 DNA reads as TGTGCCAGCAGCTTAGGTCATAGCGGGACGCGCTACGAGCAGTACTTC. Translation: CASSLGHSGTRYEQYF. This rearrangement joins TRBV7-2 to TRBJ2-7; 8 bases agree with TRBD2. Germline trimming cut 1 base from V and 3 bases from J; bases unmatched to any gene: 8. CDR1 and CDR2 from the germline V gene are SGHTA and FQGNSA. CDR3 length equals 16 residues.

Many counts were recorded for this clonotype. The rearrangement links TRBV12-3 or TRBV12-4 to TRBJ2-1; 7 nucleotides align to TRBD1. This CDR3 is built from 14 residues. The junction had 2 bases not matched to a gene; V was cut back by 3 bases and J by 3 bases. The CDR3 loop reads CASSLTGFYNEQFF. For the CDR3, the DNA is TGTGCCAGCAGTTTGACAGGGTTCTACAATGAGCAGTTCTTC.

This clonotype was counted ten times or more. The chain carries TRBV7-3 and TRBJ1-1; maybe TRBD1 (5 bases). The V end was cut by 5 bases, the J end by 1 base, with 20 bases between. The CDR3 extends over 17 amino acids. Germline V gene sequence: CDR1 SGHTA, CDR2 FQGTGA. CDR3 region: CASSLNQRGRKNTEAFF. The CDR3 DNA follows: TGTGCCAGCAGCCTAAACCAACGGGGACGGAAGAACACTGAAGCTTTCTTT. The full variable domain, completed using reference TRBV7-3 and TRBJ1-1, is GAGVSQTPSNKVTEKGKYVELRCDPISGHTALYWYRQSLGQGPEFLIYFQGTGAADDSGLPNDRFFAVRPEGSVSTLKIQRTERGDSAVYLCASSLNQRGRKNTEAFFGQGTRLTVV.

This clonotype occurred a few times. This sequence joins TRBV28 and TRBJ2-7; D remains ambiguous. The V gene's germline CDR1 is MDHEN and CDR2 SYDVKM. The V and J ends lost 3 bases and 6 bases respectively, with 12 bases between them. This CDR3 is 13 amino acids long. The CDR3 bases are TGTGCCAGCAGTTTCGGGCCCTCTCGCGAGCAGTACTTC. Its protein is CASSFGPSREQYF.

This clonotype has more than one count but fewer than ten. The chain links TRBV18 to TRBJ2-7, with D tentatively TRBD1 (6 bases). The CDR3 sequence is 15 residues long. Trimming removed 3 bases from V and 3 bases from J, with 15 bases in between. Germline CDR1 reads KGHSH; CDR2 reads LQKENI. The CDR3 DNA reads as TGTGCCAGCTCACCCCCGGGACAAGTAGTCTACGAGCAGTACTTC. The encoded protein is CASSPPGQVVYEQYF. Full variable domain (missing parts from reference TRBV18 and TRBJ2-7): NAGVMQNPRHLVRRRGQEARLRCSPMKGHSHVYWYRQLPEEGLKFMVYLQKENIIDESGMPKERFSAEFPKEGPSILRIQQVVRGDSAAYFCASSPPGQVVYEQYFGPGTRLTVT.

This clonotype showed up just a few times. The V call is TRBV7-2, the J call TRBJ2-7, with 10 bases fitting TRBD2. V was clipped by 4 bases and J by 0 bases; unmatched bases: 6. Germline V gene data show CDR1 as SGHTA and CDR2 as FQGNSA. CDR3 length equals 16 residues. The CDR3 loop is CASSSGWTSGSYEQYF. The CDR3 DNA follows: TGTGCCAGCAGCTCCGGGTGGACTAGCGGCTCCTACGAGCAGTACTTC. Full variable domain (remainder filled in from reference TRBV7-2 and TRBJ2-7): GAGVSQSPSNKVTEKGKDVELRCDPISGHTALYWYRQSLGQGLEFLIYFQGNSAPDKSGLPSDRFSAERTGGSVSTLTIQRTQQEDSAVYLCASSSGWTSGSYEQYFGPGTRLTVT.

The chain joins TRBV28 to TRBJ2-1; no reliable D call. V was shortened by 1 base and J by 8 bases, with 12 bases between the two germline ends. Germline CDR1 reads MDHEN; CDR2 reads SYDVKM. The CDR3 loop spans 14 amino acids. As DNA, the CDR3 is TGTGCCAGCAGTTTATTCACCAGGAAGGATGAGCAGTTCTTC. This translates into CASSLFTRKDEQFF.

This clonotype came up many times. The V call is TRBV11-3, the J call TRBJ2-3; D is uncertain. V gave up 5 bases and J gave up 6 bases, with 9 bases separating them. Germline V gene lookup returns CDR1 SGHNT and CDR2 YENEEA. The CDR3 has 12 amino acids. The CDR3 here is CASSLIGDTQYF. CDR3 coding DNA: TGTGCCAGCAGCCTAATTGGGGATACGCAGTATTTT.

This clonotype was detected only a few times. The chain employs TRBV5-5 and TRBJ1-1, with 7 bases that match TRBD1. The germline V gene has CDR1 SGHKS and CDR2 YYEKEE (reference sequence). The J segment lost 6 bases and the V segment lost 3 bases, leaving 2 bases of the junction unmatched. This CDR3 region has 12 residues. CDR3 sequence (DNA): TGTGCCAGCAGCTATACAGGGGCTGAAGCTTTCTTT. Translation gives CASSYTGAEAFF. The entire variable domain, with the rest obtained from reference TRBV5-5 and TRBJ1-1, is as follows: DAGVTQSPTHLIKTRGQQVTLRCSPISGHKSVSWYQQVLGQGPQFIFQYYEKEERGRGNFPDRFSARQFPNYSSELNVNALLLGDSALYLCASSYTGAEAFFGQGTRLTVV.

This clonotype was found many times. The chain has TRBV29-1 and TRBJ1-2; 10 nucleotides line up with TRBD1. Germline CDR1 and CDR2: SQVTM and ANQGSEA. V lost 3 bases to trimming and J lost 10 bases; unmatched junction nucleotides: 11. The CDR3 loop spans 14 amino acids. The CDR3 loop is CSVDSTGTGAYYTF. CDR3 coding DNA: TGCAGCGTTGACTCCACCGGGACAGGGGCCTACTACACCTTC.

This clonotype came up many times. CDR3 amino acids: CASSSQTLGESGYTF. The CDR3 DNA sequence: TGTGCCAGCAGTTCCCAAACGTTAGGGGAGAGTGGCTACACCTTC. The chain links TRBV6-6 to TRBJ1-2, with D perhaps TRBD1 (5 bases). The CDR3 length is 15 residues. Trimming cost V 4 bases and J 7 bases, with 19 bases left between them. Germline V CDR1 and CDR2: MNHNY, SVGAGI (reference sequence).

This clonotype was picked up many times. This chain connects TRBV7-8 to TRBJ2-3; D not certain. Trimming pared 6 bases from V and 6 bases from J, leaving 4 bases between. The length of the CDR3 is 10 residues. Per germline, CDR1 SGHVS and CDR2 FQNEAQ. The CDR3 nucleotides read TGTGCCAGCAGTCGTGATACGCAGTATTTT. Translated: CASSRDTQYF.

This clonotype was recorded many times. The chain uses TRBV7-9 and TRBJ2-5; 9 bases are a match to TRBD1. The J segment lost 5 bases and the V segment lost 6 bases, leaving 7 bases of the junction unmatched. Looked up from germline, CDR1 is SEHNR and CDR2 is FQNEAQ (reference sequence). The CDR3 extends over 14 amino acids. The CDR3 DNA reads TGTGCCAGCAGTGCCGGGACAGGGAAGGAGACCCAGTACTTC. Translated, it gives CASSAGTGKETQYF.

This clonotype was counted many times. The rearrangement joins TRBV14 to TRBJ2-7; 10 nucleotides line up with TRBD1. CDR1 and CDR2 from the germline V gene are SGHDN and FVKESK. The CDR3 contains 14 residues. With 4 bases clipped from V and 4 bases from J, the junction kept 4 bases outside the gene matches. CDR3 residues: CASSLGTGAYEQYF. The DNA of the CDR3 is TGTGCCAGCAGCCTCGGGACAGGGGCTTACGAGCAGTACTTC.

This clonotype occurred a few times. The chain combines TRBV12-3 or TRBV12-4 with TRBJ1-1; D possibly corresponds to TRBD1 (6 bases). This CDR3 spans 14 amino acids. Trimming took 5 bases from V and 4 from J, leaving 14 bases between them. CDR3 sequence: CASSPREGGTEAFF. The DNA for the CDR3 is TGTGCCAGCAGTCCTAGAGAAGGGGGCACTGAAGCTTTCTTT.

This clonotype was found many times. The chain is built from TRBV6-2 or TRBV6-3 and TRBJ2-7, with D unclear. The CDR3 runs to 14 residues. The V end was cut by 4 bases, the J end by 2 bases, with 12 bases between. Germline loops: CDR1 MNHEY, CDR2 SVGEGT. The CDR3 loop reads CASSWMPNPYEQYF. In DNA form, the CDR3 reads TGTGCCAGCAGTTGGATGCCAAACCCCTACGAGCAGTACTTC.